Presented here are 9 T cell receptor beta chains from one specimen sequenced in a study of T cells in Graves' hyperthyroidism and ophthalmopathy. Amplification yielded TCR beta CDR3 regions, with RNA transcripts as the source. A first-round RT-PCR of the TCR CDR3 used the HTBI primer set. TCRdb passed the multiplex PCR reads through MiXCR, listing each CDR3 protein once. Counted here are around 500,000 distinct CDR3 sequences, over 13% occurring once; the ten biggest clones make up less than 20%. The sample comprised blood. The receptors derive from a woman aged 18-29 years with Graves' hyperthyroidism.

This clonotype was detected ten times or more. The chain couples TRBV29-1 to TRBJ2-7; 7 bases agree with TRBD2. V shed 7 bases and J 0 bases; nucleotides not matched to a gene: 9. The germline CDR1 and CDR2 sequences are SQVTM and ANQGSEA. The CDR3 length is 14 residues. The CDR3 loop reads CSGTRTRHSYEQYF. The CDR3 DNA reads TGCAGCGGTACGAGGACTAGGCACTCCTACGAGCAGTACTTC.

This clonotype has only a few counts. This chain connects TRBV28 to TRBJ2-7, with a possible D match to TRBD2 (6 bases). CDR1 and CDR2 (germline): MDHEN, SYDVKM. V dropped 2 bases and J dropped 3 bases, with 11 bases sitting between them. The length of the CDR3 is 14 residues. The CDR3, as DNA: TGTGCCAGCAGTTTAGAGTACGGGGGCTACGAGCAGTACTTC. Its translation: CASSLEYGGYEQYF.

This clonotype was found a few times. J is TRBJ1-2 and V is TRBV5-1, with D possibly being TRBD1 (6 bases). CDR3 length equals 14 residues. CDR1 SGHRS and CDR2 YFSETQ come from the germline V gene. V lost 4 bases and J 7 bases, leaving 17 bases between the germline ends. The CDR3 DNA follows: TGCGCCAGCAGCCTCGATCCAGGGGTCCGTGGCTACACCTTC. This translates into CASSLDPGVRGYTF.

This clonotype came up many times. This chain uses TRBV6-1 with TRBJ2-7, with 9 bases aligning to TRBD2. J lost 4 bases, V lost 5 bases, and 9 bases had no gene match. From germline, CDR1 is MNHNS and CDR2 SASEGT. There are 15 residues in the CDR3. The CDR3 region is CASSRGLAGPYEQYV. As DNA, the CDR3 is TGTGCCAGCAGTAGAGGGCTAGCGGGACCGTACGAGCAGTACGTC.

The CDR3 sequence: CASSLSVLMDTQYF. The CDR3 DNA follows: TGTGCCAGCAGTTTAAGCGTGCTGATGGATACGCAGTATTTT. The chain has TRBV27 and TRBJ2-3; D is unresolved. Between the trimmed V and J ends, which lost 2 bases and 6 bases, there was a span of 12 bases. From germline, CDR1 is MNHEY and CDR2 SMNVEV (reference sequence). The CDR3 sequence is 14 residues long.

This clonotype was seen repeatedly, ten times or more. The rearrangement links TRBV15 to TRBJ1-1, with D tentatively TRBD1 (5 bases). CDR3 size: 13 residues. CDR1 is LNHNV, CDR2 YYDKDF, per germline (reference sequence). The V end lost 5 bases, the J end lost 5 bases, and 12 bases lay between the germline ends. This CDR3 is CATSGGGSTEAFF. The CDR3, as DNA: TGTGCCACCAGCGGGGGGGGGTCGACTGAAGCTTTCTTT.

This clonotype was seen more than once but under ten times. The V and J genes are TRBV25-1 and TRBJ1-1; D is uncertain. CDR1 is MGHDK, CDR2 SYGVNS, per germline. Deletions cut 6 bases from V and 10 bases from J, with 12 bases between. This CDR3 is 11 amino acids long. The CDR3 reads CASRPPKGAFF. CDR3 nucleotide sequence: TGTGCCAGCAGGCCGCCCAAGGGAGCTTTCTTT. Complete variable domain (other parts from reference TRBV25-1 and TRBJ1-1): EADIYQTPRYLVIGTGKKITLECSQTMGHDKMYWYQQDPGMELHLIHYSYGVNSTEKGDLSSESTVSRIRTEHFPLTLESARPSHTSQYLCASRPPKGAFFGQGTRLTVV.

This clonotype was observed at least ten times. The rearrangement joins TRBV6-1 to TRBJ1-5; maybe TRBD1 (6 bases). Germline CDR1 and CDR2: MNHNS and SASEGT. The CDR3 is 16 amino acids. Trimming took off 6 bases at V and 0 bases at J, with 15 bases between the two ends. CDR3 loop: CASRGQRTYSNQPQHF. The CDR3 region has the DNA TGTGCCAGCAGGGGACAACGGACCTATAGCAATCAGCCCCAGCATTTT.

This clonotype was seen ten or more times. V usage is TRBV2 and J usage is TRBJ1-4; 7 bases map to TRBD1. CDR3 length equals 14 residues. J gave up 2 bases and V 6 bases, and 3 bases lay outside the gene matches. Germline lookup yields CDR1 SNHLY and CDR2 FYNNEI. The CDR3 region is CASRKTGTNEKLFF. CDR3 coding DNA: TGTGCCAGCAGGAAGACAGGGACTAATGAAAAACTGTTTTTT.